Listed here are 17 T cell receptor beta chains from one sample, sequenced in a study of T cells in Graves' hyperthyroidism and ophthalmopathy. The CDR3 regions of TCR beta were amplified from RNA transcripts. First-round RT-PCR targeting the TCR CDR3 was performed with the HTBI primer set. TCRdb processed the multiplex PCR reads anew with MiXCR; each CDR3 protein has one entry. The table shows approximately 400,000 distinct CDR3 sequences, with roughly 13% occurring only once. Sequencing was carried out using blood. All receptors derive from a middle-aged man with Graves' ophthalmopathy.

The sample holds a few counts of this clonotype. The CDR3 DNA follows: TGTGCCAGCAGCCCCTCGCGGGCCTACGAGCAGTACTTC. Protein product: CASSPSRAYEQYF. The chain uses TRBV3-1 and TRBJ2-7; D may be TRBD2 (5 bases). V was shortened by 4 bases and J by 2 bases, with 9 bases between the two germline ends. Germline CDR1 and CDR2: LGHDT and YNNKEL (reference sequence). This CDR3 comprises 13 residues.

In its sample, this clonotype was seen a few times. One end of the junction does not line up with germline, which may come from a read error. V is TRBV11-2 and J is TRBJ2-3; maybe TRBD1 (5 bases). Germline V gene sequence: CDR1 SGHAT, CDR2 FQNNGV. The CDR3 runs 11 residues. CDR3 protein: CASSQTGTQYF. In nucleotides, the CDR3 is TGTGCCAGCAGTCAAACAGGTACGCAGTATTTT. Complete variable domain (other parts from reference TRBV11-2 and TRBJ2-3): EAGVAQSPRYKIIEKRQSVAFWCNPISGHATLYWYQQILGQGPKLLIQFQNNGVVDDSQLPKDRFSAERLKGVDSTLKIQPAKLEDSAVYLCASSQTGTQYFGPGTRLTVL.

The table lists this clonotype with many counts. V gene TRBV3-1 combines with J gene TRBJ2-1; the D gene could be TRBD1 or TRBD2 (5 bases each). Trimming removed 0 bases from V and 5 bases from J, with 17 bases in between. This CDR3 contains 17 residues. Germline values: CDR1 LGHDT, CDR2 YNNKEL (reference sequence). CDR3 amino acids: CASSQDGGRIANNEQFF. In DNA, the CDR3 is TGTGCCAGCAGCCAAGATGGGGGACGGATAGCGAACAATGAGCAGTTCTTC.

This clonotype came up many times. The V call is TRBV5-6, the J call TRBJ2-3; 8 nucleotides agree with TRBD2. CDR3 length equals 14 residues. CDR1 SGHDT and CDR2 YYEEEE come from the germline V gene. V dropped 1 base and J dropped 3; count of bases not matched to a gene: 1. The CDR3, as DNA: TGTGCCAGCAGCTTGCGGGAGGGGACAGATACGCAGTATTTT. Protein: CASSLREGTDTQYF. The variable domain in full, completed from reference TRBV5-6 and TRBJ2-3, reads DAGVTQSPTHLIKTRGQQVTLRCSPKSGHDTVSWYQQALGQGPQFIFQYYEEEERQRGNFPDRFSGHQFPNYSSELNVNALLLGDSALYLCASSLREGTDTQYFGPGTRLTVL.

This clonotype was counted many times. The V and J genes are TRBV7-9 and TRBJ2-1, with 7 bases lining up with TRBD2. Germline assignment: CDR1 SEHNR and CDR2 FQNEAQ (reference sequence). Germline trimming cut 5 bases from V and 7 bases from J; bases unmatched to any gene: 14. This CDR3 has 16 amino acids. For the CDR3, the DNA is TGTGCCAGCAGCCCCATTGCGGCGGGAGAGGCAAATGAGCAGTTCTTC. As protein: CASSPIAAGEANEQFF.

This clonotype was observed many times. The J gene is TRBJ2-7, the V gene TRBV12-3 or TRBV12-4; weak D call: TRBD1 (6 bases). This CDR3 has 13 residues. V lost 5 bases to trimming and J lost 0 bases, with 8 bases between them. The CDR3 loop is CASSADSSYEQYF. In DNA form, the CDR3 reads TGTGCCAGCAGTGCGGACAGCTCCTACGAGCAGTACTTC.

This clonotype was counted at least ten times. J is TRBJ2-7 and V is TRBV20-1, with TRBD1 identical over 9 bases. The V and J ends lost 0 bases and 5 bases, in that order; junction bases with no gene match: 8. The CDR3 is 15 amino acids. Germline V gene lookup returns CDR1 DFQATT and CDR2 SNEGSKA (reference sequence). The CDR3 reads CSARDRLYRGHEQYF. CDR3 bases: TGCAGTGCTAGAGATCGGCTTTACAGGGGGCACGAGCAGTACTTC.

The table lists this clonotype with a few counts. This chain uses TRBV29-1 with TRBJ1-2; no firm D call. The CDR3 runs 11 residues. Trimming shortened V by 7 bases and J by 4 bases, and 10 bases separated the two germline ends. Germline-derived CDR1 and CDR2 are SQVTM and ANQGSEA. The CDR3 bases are TGCAGCGCCCTAAGCTTCTATGGCTACACCTTC. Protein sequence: CSALSFYGYTF.

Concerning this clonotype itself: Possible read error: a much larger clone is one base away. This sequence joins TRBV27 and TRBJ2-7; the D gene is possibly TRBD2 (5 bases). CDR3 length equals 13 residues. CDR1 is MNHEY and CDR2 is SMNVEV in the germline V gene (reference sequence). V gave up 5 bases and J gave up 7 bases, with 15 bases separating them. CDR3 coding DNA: TGTGCCAGCAGTACCGGCGGACTTTCAGAGCAGTACTTC. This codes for CASSTGGLSEQYF.

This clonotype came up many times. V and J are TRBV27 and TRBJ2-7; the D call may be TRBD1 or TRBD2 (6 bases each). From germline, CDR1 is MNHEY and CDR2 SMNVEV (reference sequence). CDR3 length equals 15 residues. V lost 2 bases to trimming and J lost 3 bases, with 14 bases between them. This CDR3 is CASSLETRGFYEQYF. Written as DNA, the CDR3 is TGTGCCAGCAGTTTAGAGACTAGGGGGTTCTACGAGCAGTACTTC.

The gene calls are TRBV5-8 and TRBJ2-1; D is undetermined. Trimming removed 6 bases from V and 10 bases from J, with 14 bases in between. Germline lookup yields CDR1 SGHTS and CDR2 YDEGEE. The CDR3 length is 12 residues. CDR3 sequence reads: CASKKRAREQFF. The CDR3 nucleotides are TGTGCCAGCAAGAAACGGGCAAGAGAGCAGTTCTTC.

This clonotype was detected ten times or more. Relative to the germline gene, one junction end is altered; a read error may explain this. The CDR3 DNA sequence: TGCAGCGTGGAAGCCGGTAAAATTGCAGATACGCAGTATTTT. It translates to CSVEAGKIADTQYF. The chain employs TRBV29-1 and TRBJ2-3; D is uncertain. Per the germline V gene, CDR1 is SQVTM and CDR2 is ANQGSEA. CDR3 length equals 14 residues.

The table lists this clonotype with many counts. Here the CDR3 reads CSARDWGRGGSYEQYF. DNA of the CDR3: TGCAGTGCTAGAGATTGGGGCAGGGGGGGGTCCTACGAGCAGTACTTC. J is TRBJ2-7 and V is TRBV20-1; D might be TRBD1 or TRBD2, each matching 7 bases. V lost 0 bases to trimming and J lost 1 base, with 16 bases between them. The CDR3 length is 16 residues. Germline CDR1 reads DFQATT; CDR2 reads SNEGSKA (reference sequence).

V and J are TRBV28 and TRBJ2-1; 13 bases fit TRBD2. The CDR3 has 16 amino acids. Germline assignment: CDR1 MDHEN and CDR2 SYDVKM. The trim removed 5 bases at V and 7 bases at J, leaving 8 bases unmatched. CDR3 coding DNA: TGTGCCAGCAGTGTCTGGACTAGCGGGGGAGATAATGAGCAGTTCTTC. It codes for CASSVWTSGGDNEQFF.

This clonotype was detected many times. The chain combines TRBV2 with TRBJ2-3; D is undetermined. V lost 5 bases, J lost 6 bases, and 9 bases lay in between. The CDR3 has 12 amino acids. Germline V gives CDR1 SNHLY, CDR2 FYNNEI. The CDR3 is CASSSRRDTQYF. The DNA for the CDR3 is TGTGCCAGCAGTTCGAGACGGGATACGCAGTATTTT. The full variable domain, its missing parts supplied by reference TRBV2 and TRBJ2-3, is EPEVTQTPSHQVTQMGQEVILRCVPISNHLYFYWYRQILGQKVEFLVSFYNNEISEKSEIFDDQFSVERPDGSNFTLKIRSTKLEDSAMYFCASSSRRDTQYFGPGTRLTVL.

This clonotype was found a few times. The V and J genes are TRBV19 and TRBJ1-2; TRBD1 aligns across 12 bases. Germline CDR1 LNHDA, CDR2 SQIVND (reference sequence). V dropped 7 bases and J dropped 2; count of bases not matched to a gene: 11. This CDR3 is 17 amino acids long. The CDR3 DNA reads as TGTGCCAGTACCACCTGGGGACAGGGGGCCGGCAACTATGGCTACACCTTC. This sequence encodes CASTTWGQGAGNYGYTF.

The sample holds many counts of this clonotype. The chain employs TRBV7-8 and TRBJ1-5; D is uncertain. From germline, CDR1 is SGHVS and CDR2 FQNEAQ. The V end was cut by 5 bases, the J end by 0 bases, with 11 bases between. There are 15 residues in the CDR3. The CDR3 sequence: CASSTERASNQPQHF. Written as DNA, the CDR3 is TGTGCCAGCAGCACGGAGAGGGCTAGCAATCAGCCCCAGCATTTT.